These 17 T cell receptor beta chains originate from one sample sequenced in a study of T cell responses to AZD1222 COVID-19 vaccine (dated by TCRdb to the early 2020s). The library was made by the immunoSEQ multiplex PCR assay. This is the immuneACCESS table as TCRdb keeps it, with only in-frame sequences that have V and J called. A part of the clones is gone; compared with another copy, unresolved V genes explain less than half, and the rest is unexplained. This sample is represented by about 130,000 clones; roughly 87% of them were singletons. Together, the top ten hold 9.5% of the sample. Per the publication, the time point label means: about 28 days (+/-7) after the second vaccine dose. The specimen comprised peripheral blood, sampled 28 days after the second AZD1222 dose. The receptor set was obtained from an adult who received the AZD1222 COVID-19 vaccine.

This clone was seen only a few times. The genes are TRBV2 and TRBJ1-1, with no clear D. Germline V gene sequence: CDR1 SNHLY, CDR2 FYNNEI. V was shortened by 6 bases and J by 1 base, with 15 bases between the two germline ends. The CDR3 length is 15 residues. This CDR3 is CASRRESGPNTEAFF. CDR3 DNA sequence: TGTGCCAGCAGGAGGGAGTCAGGTCCGAACACTGAAGCTTTCTTT.

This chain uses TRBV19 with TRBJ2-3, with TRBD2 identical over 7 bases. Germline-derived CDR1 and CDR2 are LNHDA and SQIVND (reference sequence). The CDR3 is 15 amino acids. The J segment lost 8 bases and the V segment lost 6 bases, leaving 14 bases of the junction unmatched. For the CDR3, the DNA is TGTGCCAGTAGCGAGCCGGGATTAGCGGGTGTTACGCAGTATTTT. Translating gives CASSEPGLAGVTQYF. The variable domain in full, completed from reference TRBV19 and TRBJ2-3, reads DGGITQSPKYLFRKEGQNVTLSCEQNLNHDAMYWYRQDPGQGLRLIYYSQIVNDFQKGDIAEGYSVSREKKESFPLTVTSAQKNPTAFYLCASSEPGLAGVTQYFGPGTRLTVL.

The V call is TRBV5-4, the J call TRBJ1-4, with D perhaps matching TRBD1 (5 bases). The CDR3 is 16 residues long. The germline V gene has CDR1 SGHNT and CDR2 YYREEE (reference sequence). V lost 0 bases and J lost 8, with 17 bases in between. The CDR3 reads CASSLGGGTSREKLFF. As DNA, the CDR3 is TGTGCCAGCAGCTTGGGAGGTGGGACTTCTAGGGAAAAACTGTTTTTT. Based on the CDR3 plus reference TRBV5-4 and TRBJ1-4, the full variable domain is ETGVTQSPTHLIKTRGQQVTLRCSSQSGHNTVSWYQQALGQGPQFIFQYYREEENGRGNFPPRFSGLQFPNYSSELNVNALELDDSALYLCASSLGGGTSREKLFFGSGTQLSVL.

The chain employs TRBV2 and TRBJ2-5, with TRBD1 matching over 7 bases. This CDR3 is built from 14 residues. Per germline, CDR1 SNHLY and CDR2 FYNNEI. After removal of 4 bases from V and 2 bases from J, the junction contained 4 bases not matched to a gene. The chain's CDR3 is CASSAGQPQETQYF. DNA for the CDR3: TGTGCCAGCAGTGCGGGACAGCCTCAAGAGACCCAGTACTTC.

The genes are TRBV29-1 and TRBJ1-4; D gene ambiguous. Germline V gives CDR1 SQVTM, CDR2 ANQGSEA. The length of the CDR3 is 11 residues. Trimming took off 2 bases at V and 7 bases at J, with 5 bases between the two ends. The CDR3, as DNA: TGCAGCGTTGAACGGTTTGAAAAACTGTTTTTT. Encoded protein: CSVERFEKLFF.

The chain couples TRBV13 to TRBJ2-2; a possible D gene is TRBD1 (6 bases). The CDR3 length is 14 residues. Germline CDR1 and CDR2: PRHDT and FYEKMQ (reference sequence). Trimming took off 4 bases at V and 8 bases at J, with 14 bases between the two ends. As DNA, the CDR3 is TGTGCCAGCAGCTCACAGGGCTCCGGAGGGGAGCTGTTTTTT. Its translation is CASSSQGSGGELFF.

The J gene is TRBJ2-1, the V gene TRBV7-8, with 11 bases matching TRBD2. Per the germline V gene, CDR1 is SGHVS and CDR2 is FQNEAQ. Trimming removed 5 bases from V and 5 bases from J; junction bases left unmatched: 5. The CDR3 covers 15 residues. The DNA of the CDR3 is TGTGCCAGCAGCAGCAGACTAGCGGGGCACAATGAGCAGTTCTTC. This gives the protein CASSSRLAGHNEQFF.

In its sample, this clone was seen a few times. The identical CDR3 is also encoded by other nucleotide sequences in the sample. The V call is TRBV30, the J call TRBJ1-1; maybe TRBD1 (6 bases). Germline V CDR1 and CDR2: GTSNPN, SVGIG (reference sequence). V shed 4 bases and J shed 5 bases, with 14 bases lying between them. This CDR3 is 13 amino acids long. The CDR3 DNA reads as TGTGCCTGGACCAAGACCCAGGGGACTGAAGCTTTCTTT. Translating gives CAWTKTQGTEAFF.

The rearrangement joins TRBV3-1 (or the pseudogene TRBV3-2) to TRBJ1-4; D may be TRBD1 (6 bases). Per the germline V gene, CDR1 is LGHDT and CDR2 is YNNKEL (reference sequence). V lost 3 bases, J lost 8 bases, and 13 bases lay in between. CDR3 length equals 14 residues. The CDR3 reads CASSHRGRGEKLFF. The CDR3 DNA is TGTGCCAGCAGCCACAGGGGAAGAGGGGAAAAACTGTTTTTT.

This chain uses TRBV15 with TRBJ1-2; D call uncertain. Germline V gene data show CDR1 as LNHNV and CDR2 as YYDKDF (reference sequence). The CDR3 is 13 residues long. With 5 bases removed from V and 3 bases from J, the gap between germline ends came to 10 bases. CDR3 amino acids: CATSEDRDYGYTF. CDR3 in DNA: TGTGCCACCAGCGAGGACCGGGACTATGGCTACACCTTC.

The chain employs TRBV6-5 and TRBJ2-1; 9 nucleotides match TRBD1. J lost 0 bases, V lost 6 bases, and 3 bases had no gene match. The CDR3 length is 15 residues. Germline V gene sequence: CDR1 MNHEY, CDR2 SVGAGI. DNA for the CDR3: TGTGCCAGCAGCCGGACAGGGGTCTCCTACAATGAGCAGTTCTTC. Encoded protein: CASSRTGVSYNEQFF.

CDR3 loop: CASSVASGGRDTQYF. The CDR3 DNA sequence: TGTGCCAGCAGCGTAGCCAGCGGGGGGCGGGATACGCAGTATTTT. This chain uses TRBV9 with TRBJ2-3, with TRBD2 matching over 9 bases. Losses at the gene ends were 0 bases for V and 6 bases for J; bases not matched to a gene: 5. CDR1 and CDR2 (germline): SGDLS, YYNGEE. The CDR3 runs 15 residues.

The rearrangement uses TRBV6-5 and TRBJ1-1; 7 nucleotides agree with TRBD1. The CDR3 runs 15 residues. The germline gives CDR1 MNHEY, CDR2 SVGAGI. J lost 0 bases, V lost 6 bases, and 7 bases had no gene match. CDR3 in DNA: TGTGCCAGCAGCCACGCGACAGGGATGAACACTGAAGCTTTCTTT. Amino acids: CASSHATGMNTEAFF.

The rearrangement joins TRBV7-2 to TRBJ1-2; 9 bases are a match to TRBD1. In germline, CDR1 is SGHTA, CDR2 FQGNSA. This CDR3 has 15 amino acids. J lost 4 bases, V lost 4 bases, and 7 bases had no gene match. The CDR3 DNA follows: TGTGCCAGCAGCTATACAGGGGGCGCTGGCTATGGCTACACCTTC. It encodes CASSYTGGAGYGYTF. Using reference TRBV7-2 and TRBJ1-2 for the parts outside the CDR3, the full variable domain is GAGVSQSPSNKVTEKGKDVELRCDPISGHTALYWYRQSLGQGLEFLIYFQGNSAPDKSGLPSDRFSAERTGGSVSTLTIQRTQQEDSAVYLCASSYTGGAGYGYTFGSGTRLTVV.

CDR3 loop: CATSREGTDEQYF. The CDR3 DNA reads as TGTGCCACCAGCAGAGAGGGGACCGACGAGCAGTACTTC. J is TRBJ2-7 and V is TRBV15; D may correspond to TRBD1 or TRBD2 (5 bases each). The CDR3 spans 13 residues. Germline V gives CDR1 LNHNV, CDR2 YYDKDF (reference sequence). Trimming cost V 0 bases and J 5 bases, with 8 bases left between them.

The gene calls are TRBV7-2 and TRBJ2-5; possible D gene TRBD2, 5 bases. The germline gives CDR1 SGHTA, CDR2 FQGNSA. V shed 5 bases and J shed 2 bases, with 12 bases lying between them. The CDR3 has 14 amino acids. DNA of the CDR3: TGTGCCAGCAGCCTTACGATAGCGCAAGAGACCCAGTACTTC. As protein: CASSLTIAQETQYF.

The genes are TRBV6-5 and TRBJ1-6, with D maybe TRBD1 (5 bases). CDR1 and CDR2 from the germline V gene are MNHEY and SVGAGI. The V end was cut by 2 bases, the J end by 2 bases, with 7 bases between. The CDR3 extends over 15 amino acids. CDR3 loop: CASSYKGTYNSPLHF. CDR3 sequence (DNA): TGTGCCAGCAGTTACAAGGGGACCTATAATTCACCCCTCCACTTT.